This entry concerns a single T cell receptor beta chain. Its antigen is undetermined. This record belongs to a study of Graves' ophthalmopathy and Graves' hyperthyroidism. The study's findings and limits: The majority of expanded thyroid clonotypes above 0.001 frequency also occurred in blood.

Germline assignment: CDR1 SNHLY and CDR2 FYNNEI. V lost 6 bases and J lost 8, with 13 bases in between. This CDR3 has 13 residues. Amplifying from RNA transcripts, the study obtained TCR beta CDR3 regions. In the first round, RT-PCR was carried out with HTBI primers, and a multiplex PCR formed the second round. TCRdb independently ran MiXCR on the multiplex PCR reads; one entry per CDR3 protein. Counted here are roughly 600,000 distinct CDR3 sequences, 35% to 45% occurring once; the ten biggest clones make up around 4%. This receptor was obtained from an adult man with Graves' hyperthyroidism. The sample taken for sequencing was peripheral blood or thyroid tissue (not recorded which). The J gene is TRBJ1-4, the V gene TRBV2, with D maybe TRBD1 (5 bases). In DNA, the CDR3 is TGTGCCAGCAGAGGGACGGGATTGGAAAAACTGTTTTTT. It specifies CASRGTGLEKLFF.